This TCR beta chain was obtained from a study of T cells expressing NK-cell markers. Study overall: Sorted CD3+CD56+NKG2C+, CD3+CD56+NKG2C- and CD3+CD56-NKG2C+ T cells supplied TCR beta repertoires. Study-wide results and caveats: More than five of the donors carried dominant NKG2C+ clonotypes that took up about 1.0-7.0% of their CD8+ T cells.

TCRdb re-called the 5' RACE reads and catalogs CDR3 proteins one per entry, DNA excluded. The table for this sample gives roughly 390,000 distinct CDR3 sequences. As regards this clonotype: Its antigen is currently unknown.

Germline V gene lookup returns CDR1 KGHDR and CDR2 SFDVKD. This CDR3 is 13 amino acids long. The chain joins TRBV24-1 to TRBJ1-4; there is no DNA to check the TCRdb D call of TRBD1. This TCR came from a man aged 18-75 years in good health. Sequencing was carried out using blood T cells: a sorted CD56 or NKG2C T cell subset, CD4+ or CD8+ T cells, or bulk PBMC T cells (not recorded which). CDR3 residues: CATSDGVDEKLFF.